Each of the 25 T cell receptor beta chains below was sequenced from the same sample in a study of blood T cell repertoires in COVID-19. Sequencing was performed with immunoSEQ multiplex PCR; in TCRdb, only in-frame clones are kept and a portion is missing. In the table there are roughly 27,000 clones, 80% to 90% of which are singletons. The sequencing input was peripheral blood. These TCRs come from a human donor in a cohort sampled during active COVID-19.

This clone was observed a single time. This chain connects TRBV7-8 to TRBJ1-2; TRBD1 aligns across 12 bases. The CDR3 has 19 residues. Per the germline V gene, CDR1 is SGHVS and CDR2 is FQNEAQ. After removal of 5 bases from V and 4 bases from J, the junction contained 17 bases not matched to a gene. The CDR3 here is CASSPRPGQGAARSYGYTF. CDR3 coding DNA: TGTGCCAGCAGCCCACGACCGGGACAGGGGGCGGCCCGCTCCTATGGCTACACCTTC.

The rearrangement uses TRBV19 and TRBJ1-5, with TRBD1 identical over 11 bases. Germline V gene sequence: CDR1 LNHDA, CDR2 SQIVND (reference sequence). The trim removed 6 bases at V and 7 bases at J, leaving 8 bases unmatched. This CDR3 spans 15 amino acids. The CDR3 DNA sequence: TGTGCCAGTAGCTCAACGGGACAGGGGGACCAGCCCCAGCATTTT. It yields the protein CASSSTGQGDQPQHF.

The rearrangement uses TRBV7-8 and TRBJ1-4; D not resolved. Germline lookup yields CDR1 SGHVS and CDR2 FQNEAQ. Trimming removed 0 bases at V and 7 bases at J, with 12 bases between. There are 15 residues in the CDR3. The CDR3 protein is CASSLAVAAGEKLFF. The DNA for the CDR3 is TGTGCCAGCAGCTTAGCGGTCGCAGCGGGTGAAAAACTGTTTTTT.

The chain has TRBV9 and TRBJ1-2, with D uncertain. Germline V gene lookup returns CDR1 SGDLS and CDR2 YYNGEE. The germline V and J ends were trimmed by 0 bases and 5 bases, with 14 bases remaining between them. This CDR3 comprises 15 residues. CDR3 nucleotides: TGTGCCAGCAGCGTAGAAGCCCGGAAGGAGTATGGCTACACCTTC. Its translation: CASSVEARKEYGYTF.

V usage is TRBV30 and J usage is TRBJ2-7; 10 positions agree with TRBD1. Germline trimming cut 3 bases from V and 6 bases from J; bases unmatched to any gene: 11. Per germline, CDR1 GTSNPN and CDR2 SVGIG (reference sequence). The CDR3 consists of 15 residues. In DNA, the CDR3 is TGTGCCTGGAGGGAAGCCGGGACAGGGGAGGTCGAGCAGTACTTC. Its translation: CAWREAGTGEVEQYF.

CDR3 in amino acids: CASSPPGGQGAHEQYF. The CDR3, as DNA: TGTGCCAGCTCACCACCGGGTGGGCAGGGGGCTCACGAGCAGTACTTC. The chain carries TRBV18 and TRBJ2-7, with TRBD1 matching over 8 bases. The CDR3 loop spans 16 amino acids. V gave up 0 bases and J gave up 5 bases; unmatched junction bases: 9. Germline CDR1 and CDR2: KGHSH and LQKENI.

CDR3 region: CASTRRLNTGELFF. Written as DNA, the CDR3 is TGCGCCAGCACCCGCAGACTAAACACCGGGGAGCTGTTTTTT. This rearrangement joins TRBV10-2 to TRBJ2-2, with TRBD2 as a possible D gene (5 bases). Trimming removed 7 bases from V and 2 bases from J, with 11 bases in between. Germline loops: CDR1 WSHSY, CDR2 SAAADI. This CDR3 spans 14 amino acids.

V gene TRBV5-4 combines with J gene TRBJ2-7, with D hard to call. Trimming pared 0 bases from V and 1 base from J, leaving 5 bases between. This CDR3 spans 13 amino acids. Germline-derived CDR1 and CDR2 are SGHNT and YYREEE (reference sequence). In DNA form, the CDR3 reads TGTGCCAGCAGCTTGGCAGGTTCCTACGAGCAGTACTTC. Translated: CASSLAGSYEQYF.

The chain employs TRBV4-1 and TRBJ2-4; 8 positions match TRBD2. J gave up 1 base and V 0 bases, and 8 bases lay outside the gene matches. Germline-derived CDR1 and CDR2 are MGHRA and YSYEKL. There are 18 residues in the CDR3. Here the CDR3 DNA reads TGCGCCAGCAGCCAAGAGGGCACGGGGGGGCCGGCCAAAAACATTCAGTACTTC. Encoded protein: CASSQEGTGGPAKNIQYF.

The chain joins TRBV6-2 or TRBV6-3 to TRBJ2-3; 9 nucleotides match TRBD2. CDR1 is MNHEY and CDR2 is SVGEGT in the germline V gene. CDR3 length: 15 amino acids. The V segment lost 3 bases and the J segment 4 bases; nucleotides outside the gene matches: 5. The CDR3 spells CASSYELAGADTQYF. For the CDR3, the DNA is TGTGCCAGCAGTTATGAACTAGCGGGCGCAGATACGCAGTATTTT.

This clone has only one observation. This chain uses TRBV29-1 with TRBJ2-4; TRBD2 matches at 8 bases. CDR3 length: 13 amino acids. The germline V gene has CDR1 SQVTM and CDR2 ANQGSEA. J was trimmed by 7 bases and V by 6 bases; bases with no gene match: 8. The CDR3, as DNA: TGCAGCGTACGACTAGCGCTTTTGAACATTCAGTACTTC. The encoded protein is CSVRLALLNIQYF.

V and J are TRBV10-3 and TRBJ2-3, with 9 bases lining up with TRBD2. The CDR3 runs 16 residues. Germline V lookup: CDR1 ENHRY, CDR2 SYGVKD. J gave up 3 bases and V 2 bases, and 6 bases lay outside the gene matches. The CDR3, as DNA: TGTGCCATCAGTGAGGCGGGGGGGGGCCAAACAGATACGCAGTATTTT. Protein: CAISEAGGGQTDTQYF.

The CDR3 DNA follows: TGTGCCAGCAGCTTAGAAGGGAGGTATGGCTACACCTTC. Its translation: CASSLEGRYGYTF. This chain connects TRBV11-2 to TRBJ1-2; unclear D gene. The CDR3 loop spans 13 amino acids. Germline values: CDR1 SGHAT, CDR2 FQNNGV. Trimming took off 0 bases at V and 5 bases at J, with 7 bases between the two ends.

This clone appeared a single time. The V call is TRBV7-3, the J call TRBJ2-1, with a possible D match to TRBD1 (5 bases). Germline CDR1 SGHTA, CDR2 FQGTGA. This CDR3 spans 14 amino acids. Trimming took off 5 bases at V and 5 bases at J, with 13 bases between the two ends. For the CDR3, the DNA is TGTGCCAGCAGCCGTGGGGCCTCAGACAATGAGCAGTTCTTC. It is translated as CASSRGASDNEQFF.

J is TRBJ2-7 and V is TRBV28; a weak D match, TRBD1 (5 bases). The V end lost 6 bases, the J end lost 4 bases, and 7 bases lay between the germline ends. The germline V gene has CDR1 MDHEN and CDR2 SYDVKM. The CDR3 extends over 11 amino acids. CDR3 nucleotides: TGTGCCAGCAGGGGGCAGTACGAGCAGTACTTC. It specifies CASRGQYEQYF.

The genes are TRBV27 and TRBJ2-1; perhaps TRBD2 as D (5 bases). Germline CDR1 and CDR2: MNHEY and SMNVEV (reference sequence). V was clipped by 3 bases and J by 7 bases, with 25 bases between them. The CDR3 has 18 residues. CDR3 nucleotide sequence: TGTGCCAGCAGTTTGTCCTCGGGAACGGGTCCGACGGGGAATGAGCAGTTCTTC. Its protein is CASSLSSGTGPTGNEQFF.

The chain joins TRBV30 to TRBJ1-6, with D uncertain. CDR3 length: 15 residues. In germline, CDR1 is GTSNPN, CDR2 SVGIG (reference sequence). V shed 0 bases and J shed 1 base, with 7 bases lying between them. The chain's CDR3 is CAWSVAVSYNSPLHF. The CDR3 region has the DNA TGTGCCTGGAGTGTAGCGGTTTCCTATAATTCACCCCTCCACTTT.

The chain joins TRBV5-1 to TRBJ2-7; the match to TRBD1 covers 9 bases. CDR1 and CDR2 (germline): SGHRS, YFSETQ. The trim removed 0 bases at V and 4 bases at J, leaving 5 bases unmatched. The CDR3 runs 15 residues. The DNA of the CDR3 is TGCGCCAGCAGCTTGGATACAGGGGGCCGGTACGAGCAGTACTTC. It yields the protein CASSLDTGGRYEQYF.

The CDR3 loop is CATRGAEDGNTIYF. The CDR3 DNA follows: TGTGCCACCAGGGGGGCGGAGGATGGAAACACCATATATTTT. This chain uses TRBV24-1 with TRBJ1-3; D is perhaps TRBD1 (6 bases). The germline gives CDR1 KGHDR, CDR2 SFDVKD. V was cut by 7 bases and J by 3 bases, with 12 bases left in between. This CDR3 has 14 residues.

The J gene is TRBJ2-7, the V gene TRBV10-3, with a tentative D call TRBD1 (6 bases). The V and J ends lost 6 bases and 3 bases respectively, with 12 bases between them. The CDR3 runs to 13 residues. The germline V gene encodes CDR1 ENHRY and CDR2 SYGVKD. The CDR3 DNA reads TGTGCCATCAGCCCGGACAGAAACTACGAGCAGTACTTC. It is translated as CAISPDRNYEQYF.

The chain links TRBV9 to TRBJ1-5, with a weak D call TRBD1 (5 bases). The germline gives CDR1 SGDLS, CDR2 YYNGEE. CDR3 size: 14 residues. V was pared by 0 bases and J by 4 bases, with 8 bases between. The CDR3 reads CASSVDGGNQPQHF. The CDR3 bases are TGTGCCAGCAGCGTAGACGGGGGGAATCAGCCCCAGCATTTT.

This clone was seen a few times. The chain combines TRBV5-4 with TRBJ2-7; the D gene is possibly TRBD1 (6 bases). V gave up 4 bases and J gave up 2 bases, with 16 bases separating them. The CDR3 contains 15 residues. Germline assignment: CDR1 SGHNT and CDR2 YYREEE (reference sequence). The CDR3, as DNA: TGTGCCAGCAGCCTCGACACGGGACACCCCTACGAGCAGTACTTC. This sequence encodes CASSLDTGHPYEQYF.

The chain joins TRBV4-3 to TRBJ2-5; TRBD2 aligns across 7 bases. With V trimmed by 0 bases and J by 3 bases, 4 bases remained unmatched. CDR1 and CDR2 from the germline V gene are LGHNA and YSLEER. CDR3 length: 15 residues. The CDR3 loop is CASSQDWGGEETQYF. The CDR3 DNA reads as TGCGCCAGCAGCCAAGATTGGGGAGGGGAAGAGACCCAGTACTTC.

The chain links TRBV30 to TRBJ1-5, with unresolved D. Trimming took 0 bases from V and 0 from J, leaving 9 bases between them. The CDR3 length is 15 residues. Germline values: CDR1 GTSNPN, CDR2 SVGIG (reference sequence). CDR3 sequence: CAWSVMSGSNQPQHF. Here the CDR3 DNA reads TGTGCCTGGAGTGTAATGTCCGGTAGCAATCAGCCCCAGCATTTT.

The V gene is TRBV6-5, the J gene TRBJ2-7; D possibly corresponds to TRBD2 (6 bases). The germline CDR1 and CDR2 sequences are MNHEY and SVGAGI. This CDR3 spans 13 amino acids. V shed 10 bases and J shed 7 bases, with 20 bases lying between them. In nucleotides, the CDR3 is TGTGCCACTTCCCCCTCCGGGGGAGAAGAGCAGTACTTC. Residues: CATSPSGGEEQYF.